This T cell receptor beta chain was obtained from a study of CD8 T cells in ankylosing spondylitis. Points from the study as a whole: A motif in TCR beta, a set of several highly homologous variants, appeared characteristic of ankylosing spondylitis blood.

The CDR3 length is 14 residues. V lost 3 bases, J lost 5 bases, and 15 bases lay in between. In germline, CDR1 is SGHRS, CDR2 YFSETQ. TCRdb processed the 5' RACE reads anew with MiXCR; each CDR3 protein has one entry. The sample holds around 480,000 distinct CDR3 sequences, 15% to 20% seen once. At least ten counts were recorded for this clonotype. What it recognizes is unknown. Sample: blood, either unsorted or a sorted T cell fraction (not recorded which). This TCR came from a male donor with ankylosing spondylitis. The chain recombines TRBV5-1 with TRBJ2-7, with a tentative D call TRBD1 (6 bases). The CDR3, as DNA: TGCGCCAGCAGCTGGGACATAAGTTACGACGAGCAGTACTTC. It codes for CASSWDISYDEQYF.